The 23 T cell receptor beta chains given below trace back to one sample, sequenced in a study of T-cell reconstitution after alpha-beta-depleted transplantation in children. Preparation of the TCRbeta library was carried out with unique molecular identifiers. TCRdb reprocessed the PCR reads via MiXCR and lists one record per CDR3 protein. The profile covers about 980,000 distinct CDR3 sequences, with 25% to 35% appearing a single time and under 30% taken by the ten largest. Here the sequenced sample was PBMCs, mostly from graft donor cells, taken 360 days after TCRalphabeta/CD19-depleted stem cell transplant. The receptor set was obtained from a boy younger than two who had a stem cell transplant for SCID, so the T cells may come from the graft donor.

This chain joins TRBV4-1 and TRBJ2-7; tentative D call: TRBD1 (5 bases). This CDR3 is built from 16 residues. V was shortened by 1 base and J by 0 bases, with 13 bases between the two germline ends. Germline CDR1 MGHRA, CDR2 YSYEKL. The CDR3 DNA reads as TGCGCCAGCAGCCAAGCGTTTCAAGGGGCCTCCTACGAGCAGTACTTC. It codes for CASSQAFQGASYEQYF.

The J gene is TRBJ2-7, the V gene TRBV4-3; D unresolved. Germline V gives CDR1 LGHNA, CDR2 YSLEER. This CDR3 comprises 14 residues. The ends were cut back, 0 bases at V and 4 bases at J, with 10 bases in the middle. The CDR3 reads CASSQDTALYEQYF. Written as DNA, the CDR3 is TGCGCCAGCAGCCAAGATACAGCTTTGTACGAGCAGTACTTC.

The chain couples TRBV5-1 to TRBJ2-3; 10 positions agree with TRBD2. The germline gives CDR1 SGHRS, CDR2 YFSETQ. The V segment lost 4 bases and the J segment 2 bases; nucleotides outside the gene matches: 10. The CDR3 loop spans 17 amino acids. The CDR3: CASSGIAGGLTTDTQYF. In nucleotides, the CDR3 is TGCGCCAGCAGCGGAATAGCGGGGGGCCTTACCACAGATACGCAGTATTTT. Full variable domain (outside the CDR3, taken from reference TRBV5-1 and TRBJ2-3): KAGVTQTPRYLIKTRGQQVTLSCSPISGHRSVSWYQQTPGQGLQFLFEYFSETQRNKGNFPGRFSGRQFSNSRSEMNVSTLELGDSALYLCASSGIAGGLTTDTQYFGPGTRLTVL.

V usage is TRBV30 and J usage is TRBJ2-3, with 10 bases that match TRBD1. Germline V lookup: CDR1 GTSNPN, CDR2 SVGIG (reference sequence). The CDR3 is 15 residues long. The junction had 7 bases not matched to a gene; V was cut back by 3 bases and J by 4 bases. The CDR3: CAWSAGQGVSDTQYF. CDR3 in DNA: TGTGCCTGGAGCGCCGGACAGGGGGTATCAGATACGCAGTATTTT.

The genes are TRBV5-5 and TRBJ2-2; no firm D call. The CDR3 has 16 residues. V lost 3 bases and J lost 6, with 18 bases in between. Germline assignment: CDR1 SGHKS and CDR2 YYEKEE (reference sequence). The CDR3 nucleotides read TGTGCCAGCAGCTCGGAAGGGCTTCAGTTCCCCGGGGAGCTGTTTTTT. This encodes CASSSEGLQFPGELFF.

This chain links TRBV20-1 with TRBJ1-1; D remains ambiguous. In germline, CDR1 is DFQATT, CDR2 SNEGSKA (reference sequence). Trimming stripped 3 bases from V and 0 bases from J, with 8 bases between. The CDR3 loop spans 13 amino acids. This CDR3 is CSASRRVNTEAFF. In DNA form, the CDR3 reads TGCAGTGCTAGCCGGCGGGTGAACACTGAAGCTTTCTTT.

CDR3 region: CASSLRLSGGVETQYF. DNA for the CDR3: TGTGCCAGCAGCCTCCGACTGAGCGGGGGGGTAGAGACCCAGTACTTC. The rearrangement joins TRBV7-2 to TRBJ2-5; 10 bases agree with TRBD2. The ends lost 5 bases at V and 4 bases at J; junction bases unmatched: 10. Looked up from germline, CDR1 is SGHTA and CDR2 is FQGNSA. This CDR3 contains 16 residues.

The gene calls are TRBV24-1 and TRBJ2-5, with D possibly matching TRBD2 (5 bases). The CDR3 is 16 amino acids. CDR1 KGHDR and CDR2 SFDVKD come from the germline V gene. The V and J ends lost 4 bases and 2 bases respectively, with 16 bases between them. CDR3 coding DNA: TGTGCCACCAGTGACTCCCAAAGGACTTGGCAAGAGACCCAGTACTTC. Residues: CATSDSQRTWQETQYF.

The rearrangement joins TRBV10-3 to TRBJ2-1, with 13 bases aligning to TRBD2. The CDR3 is 16 amino acids. From germline, CDR1 is ENHRY and CDR2 SYGVKD. With V trimmed by 4 bases and J by 9 bases, 9 bases remained unmatched. The CDR3 DNA reads TGTGCCATCAGTGTTCTACTAGCGGGGGGGCTGGGTGAGCAGTTCTTC. Its translation: CAISVLLAGGLGEQFF.

The sample holds a few counts of this clonotype. This chain links TRBV20-1 with TRBJ1-2, with 11 bases lining up with TRBD1. The CDR3 runs 16 residues. Per germline, CDR1 DFQATT and CDR2 SNEGSKA (reference sequence). Trimming at V came to 0 bases and at J to 4 bases, leaving 7 bases not matched to a gene. In DNA, the CDR3 is TGCAGTGCTAGAGATTGGGCCGGGACAGGGGGCTATGGCTACACCTTC. Its protein is CSARDWAGTGGYGYTF.

Many counts were recorded for this clonotype. This chain links TRBV4-3 with TRBJ1-2; weak D call: TRBD1 (5 bases). This CDR3 is 14 amino acids long. CDR1 is LGHNA, CDR2 YSLEER, per germline. Between the trimmed V and J ends, which lost 0 bases and 4 bases, there was a span of 9 bases. This CDR3 reads CASSQERQLYGYTF. The CDR3 bases are TGCGCCAGCAGCCAAGAGCGACAGCTCTATGGCTACACCTTC.

This sequence joins TRBV12-3 or TRBV12-4 and TRBJ1-1, with a weak D call TRBD1 (6 bases). V dropped 6 bases and J dropped 3 bases, with 23 bases sitting between them. There are 17 residues in the CDR3. The CDR3 here is CASSPYSYYREDTEAFF. Written as DNA, the CDR3 is TGTGCCAGCAGCCCCTATTCGTACTACAGGGAGGACACTGAAGCTTTCTTT.

This clonotype showed up many times. The chain joins TRBV7-8 to TRBJ2-7, with 10 bases lining up with TRBD1. There are 16 residues in the CDR3. The junction had 5 bases not matched to a gene; V was cut back by 0 bases and J by 3 bases. Per the germline V gene, CDR1 is SGHVS and CDR2 is FQNEAQ. The DNA for the CDR3 is TGTGCCAGCAGCTTAGCCTCGGGACAGGGGATCTACGAGCAGTACTTC. Translating it yields CASSLASGQGIYEQYF. Complete variable domain (other parts from reference TRBV7-8 and TRBJ2-7): GAGVSQSPRYKVAKRGQDVALRCDPISGHVSLFWYQQALGQGPEFLTYFQNEAQLDKSGLPSDRFFAERPEGSVSTLKIQRTQQEDSAVYLCASSLASGQGIYEQYFGPGTRLTVT.

Only a few counts were recorded for this clonotype. The chain has TRBV7-2 and TRBJ2-7; D possibly corresponds to TRBD2 (5 bases). Per germline, CDR1 SGHTA and CDR2 FQGNSA. There are 16 residues in the CDR3. V was clipped by 1 base and J by 2 bases, with 15 bases between them. In DNA, the CDR3 is TGTGCCAGCAGCTTAGTGTCGGGGAGTTTGACCTACGAGCAGTACTTC. Its protein product is CASSLVSGSLTYEQYF.

This clonotype has only a few counts. The chain combines TRBV5-6 with TRBJ1-6, with TRBD1 matching over 9 bases. J was trimmed by 8 bases and V by 3 bases; bases with no gene match: 0. The CDR3 runs to 13 residues. Germline lookup yields CDR1 SGHDT and CDR2 YYEEEE. The CDR3 is CASSWDRDSPLHF. The CDR3, as DNA: TGTGCCAGCAGCTGGGACAGGGATTCACCCCTCCACTTT.

J is TRBJ2-3 and V is TRBV5-5; D is perhaps TRBD2 (7 bases). This CDR3 comprises 17 residues. Per the germline V gene, CDR1 is SGHKS and CDR2 is YYEKEE (reference sequence). Trimming took 0 bases from V and 2 from J, leaving 16 bases between them. In DNA, the CDR3 is TGTGCCAGCAGCTTGGATTTGGCGGGGGCCTCCACAGATACGCAGTATTTT. Translated: CASSLDLAGASTDTQYF.

This clonotype was seen only a few times. This rearrangement joins TRBV6-1 to TRBJ1-4; 7 nucleotides match TRBD1. With 6 bases clipped from V and 6 bases from J, the junction kept 10 bases outside the gene matches. Per the germline V gene, CDR1 is MNHNS and CDR2 is SASEGT. This CDR3 is 15 amino acids long. The chain's CDR3 is CASRPDRDLYEKLFF. In DNA form, the CDR3 reads TGTGCCAGCAGACCCGACAGGGACCTTTATGAAAAACTGTTTTTT.

This clonotype turned up a few times. The gene calls are TRBV20-1 and TRBJ1-5, with D unclear. Per the germline V gene, CDR1 is DFQATT and CDR2 is SNEGSKA (reference sequence). The CDR3 consists of 14 residues. The ends were cut back, 3 bases at V and 1 base at J, with 10 bases in the middle. CDR3 in DNA: TGCAGTGCTAGTCGACGGCTAAGCAATCAGCCCCAGCATTTT. This sequence encodes CSASRRLSNQPQHF.

This chain joins TRBV12-3 or TRBV12-4 and TRBJ2-6, with D hard to call. The ends were cut back, 7 bases at V and 9 bases at J, with 22 bases in the middle. The CDR3 covers 16 residues. In nucleotides, the CDR3 is TGTGCCAGCACCCTCCCCCGTGGGCCCTTGGTCAACGTCCTGACTTTC. Encoded protein: CASTLPRGPLVNVLTF.

This clonotype turned up a few times. The CDR3 region has the DNA TGTGCCAGCTCCCCGGCAACGAGGCAGCCTAATGAGCAGTTCTTC. It specifies CASSPATRQPNEQFF. This chain uses TRBV11-2 with TRBJ2-1; no clear D. Trimming pared 8 bases from V and 7 bases from J, leaving 21 bases between. Germline loops: CDR1 SGHAT, CDR2 FQNNGV. The CDR3 consists of 15 residues.

The sample holds a few counts of this clonotype. The chain couples TRBV24-1 to TRBJ2-5; D remains unclear. Germline CDR1 KGHDR, CDR2 SFDVKD. There are 14 residues in the CDR3. The germline V and J ends were trimmed by 9 bases and 0 bases, with 13 bases remaining between them. Here the CDR3 DNA reads TGTGCCACCGCGGATAGGGTGTACCAAGAGACCCAGTACTTC. Its translation: CATADRVYQETQYF.

The rearrangement uses TRBV15 and TRBJ1-2, with a tentative D call TRBD1 (5 bases). V lost 5 bases and J 6 bases, leaving 13 bases between the germline ends. The CDR3 extends over 13 amino acids. Germline V gene lookup returns CDR1 LNHNV and CDR2 YYDKDF (reference sequence). The CDR3 bases are TGTGCCACCAGCCCCAACAGGCTCGATGGCTACACCTTC. This sequence encodes CATSPNRLDGYTF. Full variable domain (rest looked up from reference TRBV15 and TRBJ1-2): DAMVIQNPRYQVTQFGKPVTLSCSQTLNHNVMYWYQQKSSQAPKLLFHYYDKDFNNEADTPDNFQSRRPNTSFCFLDIRSPGLGDTAMYLCATSPNRLDGYTFGSGTRLTVV.

The rearrangement links TRBV24-1 to TRBJ2-1; 9 bases are a match to TRBD2. This CDR3 has 16 amino acids. V gave up 3 bases and J gave up 4 bases; unmatched junction bases: 6. Germline V gene data show CDR1 as KGHDR and CDR2 as SFDVKD. The CDR3 nucleotides read TGTGCCACCAGTGATATAGCGGGGGTGGGATACAATGAGCAGTTCTTC. This codes for CATSDIAGVGYNEQFF.